This TCR beta chain is drawn from a study of OX40 agonist ivuxolimab in advanced cancers. The overall study: Patients received ivuxolimab, an intravenous treatment, every 2 weeks at 0.01 to 10 mg/kg.

Trimming took 4 bases from V and 7 from J; bases not matched to a gene: 5. The CDR3 loop spans 15 amino acids. Germline CDR1 reads MNHNY; CDR2 reads SVGAGI (reference sequence). Profiled with immunoSEQ multiplex PCR; TCRdb holds only in-frame clones, not every one. Seen here are approximately 80,000 clones, about nine tenths observed once, and the top ten hold more than 5.5%. This clone has a handful of counts. The J gene is TRBJ2-1, the V gene TRBV6-6; 12 bases are a match to TRBD2. The starting material was CD4+ or CD8+ T cells sorted from blood, obtained in a trial of the OX40 agonist ivuxolimab. The receptor was isolated from an adult with an advanced solid tumor such as melanoma, head and neck, liver or kidney cancer. The CDR3 reads CASSFPGTSGNEQFF. The DNA of the CDR3 is TGTGCCAGCAGTTTTCCCGGGACTAGCGGGAATGAGCAGTTCTTC.